This is a list of T cell receptor beta chains from one sample in a study of blood T cell repertoires in COVID-19. Repertoires were generated with immunoSEQ multiplex PCR, while TCRdb's copy carries only in-frame clones and drops some. This table holds about 63,000 clones, 88% found once. The source material was peripheral blood. The source is a human donor in a cohort sampled during active COVID-19. Each CDR3 is given with its conserved first and last residue. D genes are given only for firm matches. Where a row states a size, it is once, few, many or the class of an expanded clone; other rows omit it.

abundance,j_gene,v_gene,d_gene,CDR3aa,CDR3nt
-,TRBJ2-5,TRBV18,TRBD1,CASSLQTGDSETQYF,TGTGCCAGCTCACTGCAGACAGGGGACTCGGAGACCCAGTACTTC
-,TRBJ1-6,TRBV19,-,CASSIAGGSPLHF,TGTGCCAGTAGTATCGCCGGCGGTTCACCCCTCCACTTT
-,TRBJ2-7,TRBV27,TRBD1,CASSSGQSYEQYF,TGTGCCAGCAGTTCGGGACAGTCCTACGAGCAGTACTTC
-,TRBJ1-2,TRBV28,-,CASSLGDTRGRNHGYTF,TGTGCCAGCAGTTTGGGGGACACGAGAGGTAGGAATCATGGCTACACCTTC
-,TRBJ1-1,TRBV2,-,CASQEGGPNTEAFF,TGTGCCAGCCAAGAAGGAGGGCCGAACACTGAAGCTTTCTTT
-,TRBJ1-6,TRBV6-5,-,CASRGQIGSPLHF,TGTGCCAGCCGCGGACAGATCGGGTCACCCCTCCACTTT
-,TRBJ2-7,TRBV3-1/TRBV3-2,-,CASSLTEVTRTYEQYF,TGTGCCAGCAGCCTCACCGAAGTGACTAGAACCTACGAGCAGTACTTC
-,TRBJ2-6,TRBV19,-,CASITGHSGANVLTF,TGTGCCAGTATTACAGGACACTCTGGGGCCAACGTCCTGACTTTC
-,TRBJ2-2,TRBV5-1,-,CASSPGNTGELFF,TGCGCCAGCAGCCCAGGGAACACCGGGGAGCTGTTTTTT
-,TRBJ1-3,TRBV30,-,CAWSPQGFSGNTIYF,TGTGCCTGGAGTCCTCAGGGTTTCTCTGGAAACACCATATATTTT
-,TRBJ2-7,TRBV5-1,-,CASNGDFYEQYF,TGCGCCAGCAATGGGGACTTCTACGAGCAGTACTTC
-,TRBJ2-1,TRBV12-3/TRBV12-4,-,CASSSSSGLRFF,TGTGCCAGCAGTTCCAGTTCGGGTTTGCGGTTCTTC
-,TRBJ2-3,TRBV7-3,TRBD2,CASSPHGLAGDGGTDTQYF,TGTGCCAGCAGCCCTCATGGACTAGCGGGGGATGGGGGCACAGATACGCAGTATTTT
-,TRBJ2-5,TRBV7-2,-,CASSLGHNVQETQYF,TGTGCCAGCAGCCTGGGACATAACGTCCAGGAGACCCAGTACTTC
-,TRBJ1-2,TRBV27,-,CASSNSGNYGYTF,TGTGCCAGCAGTAACTCAGGGAACTATGGCTACACCTTC
-,TRBJ1-5,TRBV19,-,CASRFGPGQPVLNQPQHF,TGTGCCAGTAGATTTGGACCAGGACAGCCCGTCCTTAATCAGCCCCAGCATTTT
-,TRBJ1-3,TRBV9,-,CASSRDGEGGNTIYF,TGTGCCAGCAGCAGGGACGGGGAGGGAGGAAACACCATATATTTT
-,TRBJ1-2,TRBV29-1,TRBD1,CSAIRGINYGYTF,TGCAGCGCCATCAGGGGGATTAACTATGGCTACACCTTC
-,TRBJ2-1,TRBV28,TRBD2,CASRGREGRNEQFF,TGTGCCAGCAGGGGTCGGGAGGGCCGAAATGAGCAGTTCTTC
-,TRBJ2-1,TRBV11-2,TRBD2,CASSLGLAGGPFEQFF,TGTGCCAGCAGCTTAGGGTTAGCGGGAGGGCCATTTGAGCAGTTCTTC
-,TRBJ2-6,TRBV6-2/TRBV6-3,-,CASSLTGSGANVLTF,TGTGCCAGCAGTTTAACAGGGAGCGGGGCCAACGTCCTGACTTTC
-,TRBJ2-7,TRBV12-3/TRBV12-4,-,CASSIQGYEQYF,TGTGCCAGCAGTATCCAGGGATACGAGCAGTACTTC
once,TRBJ2-6,TRBV7-2,-,CASSRGRANVLTF,TGTGCCAGCAGCCGCGGGCGGGCCAACGTCCTGACTTTC
-,TRBJ1-1,TRBV3-1/TRBV3-2,TRBD1,CASSQQTGRRMNTEAFF,TGTGCCAGCAGCCAACAGACAGGGAGAAGGATGAACACTGAAGCTTTCTTT
-,TRBJ2-7,TRBV7-2,TRBD1,CASSLGSRGQYEQYF,TGTGCCAGCAGCTTAGGGTCCAGGGGGCAATACGAGCAGTACTTC
once,TRBJ2-1,TRBV3-1/TRBV3-2,-,CASSRWTVSSYNEQFF,TGTGCCAGCAGTCGCTGGACAGTCAGCTCCTACAATGAGCAGTTCTTC
-,TRBJ1-6,TRBV9,TRBD1,CASSVDRGPGRPLHF,TGTGCCAGCAGCGTAGACAGGGGGCCTGGGCGACCCCTCCACTTT
-,TRBJ1-2,TRBV3-1/TRBV3-2,-,CASSQGTASLGYTF,TGTGCCAGCAGCCAAGGGACAGCCTCCCTTGGCTACACCTTC
few,TRBJ2-7,TRBV27,TRBD2,CASSRSGVRDEQYF,TGTGCCAGCAGTCGGAGCGGGGTGCGGGACGAGCAGTACTTC
-,TRBJ2-1,TRBV5-5,TRBD1,CASSAQGASYNEQFF,TGTGCCAGCAGCGCACAGGGGGCCTCCTACAATGAGCAGTTCTTC
-,TRBJ1-2,TRBV6-6,TRBD1,CASQDPTGYGYTF,TGTGCCAGTCAAGATCCGACAGGGTACGGCTACACCTTC
once,TRBJ2-2,TRBV5-1,TRBD2,CASRLAAANTGELFF,TGCGCCAGCAGGCTAGCGGCCGCGAACACCGGGGAGCTGTTTTTT
-,TRBJ2-7,TRBV9,TRBD1,CASSSRWGTGHEQYF,TGTGCCAGCAGCAGCCGGTGGGGGACAGGGCACGAGCAGTACTTC
-,TRBJ1-3,TRBV15,-,CATSRDAVETGKFNTIYF,TGTGCCACCAGCAGAGATGCCGTAGAAACAGGGAAATTCAACACCATATATTTT
-,TRBJ1-2,TRBV24-1,-,CATSDTGKGYTF,TGTGCCACCAGTGATACAGGGAAAGGCTACACCTTC